Below, one TCR beta chain is given with its context. Its antigen is not known. The data belong to a study of graft-versus-host responses after intestinal transplantation. Study at large: Recipients obtained multivisceral, liver-intestinal, or isolated intestinal transplants. Uniformly, recipients were administered anti-thymocyte globulin induction with subsequent tacrolimus and steroids for two to three years.

CDR1 and CDR2 (germline): MNHEY, SVGAGI. The CDR3 has 12 amino acids. Trimming took 6 bases from V and 2 from J, leaving 6 bases between them. Study-wide results and limits: Some GvH clones were seen earlier in gut or blood, suggesting intestinal origin.

Assay: immunoSEQ multiplex PCR; the TCRdb copy retains only in-frame clones and omits some. The sample records nearly 95,000 clones, roughly 91% being singletons. The gene calls are TRBV6-5 and TRBJ2-3; unclear D gene. Here the sequenced sample was unstimulated CD8+ T cells sorted from spleen or lymph node cells, taken before intestinal transplant. The clonotype comes from a human donor who received an intestinal transplant. The CDR3 here is CASRGLTDTQYF. CDR3 DNA sequence: TGTGCCAGCAGGGGCCTCACAGATACGCAGTATTTT.